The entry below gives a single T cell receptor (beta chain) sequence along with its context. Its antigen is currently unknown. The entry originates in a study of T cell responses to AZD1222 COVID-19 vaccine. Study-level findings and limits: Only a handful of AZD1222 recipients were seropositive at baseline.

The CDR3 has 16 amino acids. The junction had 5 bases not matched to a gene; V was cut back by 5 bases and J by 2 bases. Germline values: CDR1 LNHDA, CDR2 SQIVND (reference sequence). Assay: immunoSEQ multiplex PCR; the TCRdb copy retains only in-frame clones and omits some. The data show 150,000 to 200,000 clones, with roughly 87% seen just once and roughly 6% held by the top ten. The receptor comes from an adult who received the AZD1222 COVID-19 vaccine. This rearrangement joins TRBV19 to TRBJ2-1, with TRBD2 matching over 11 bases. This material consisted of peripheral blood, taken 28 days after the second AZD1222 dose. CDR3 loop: CASSARLAGTYNEQFF. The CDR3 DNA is TGTGCCAGTAGTGCTCGACTAGCGGGGACCTACAATGAGCAGTTCTTC.